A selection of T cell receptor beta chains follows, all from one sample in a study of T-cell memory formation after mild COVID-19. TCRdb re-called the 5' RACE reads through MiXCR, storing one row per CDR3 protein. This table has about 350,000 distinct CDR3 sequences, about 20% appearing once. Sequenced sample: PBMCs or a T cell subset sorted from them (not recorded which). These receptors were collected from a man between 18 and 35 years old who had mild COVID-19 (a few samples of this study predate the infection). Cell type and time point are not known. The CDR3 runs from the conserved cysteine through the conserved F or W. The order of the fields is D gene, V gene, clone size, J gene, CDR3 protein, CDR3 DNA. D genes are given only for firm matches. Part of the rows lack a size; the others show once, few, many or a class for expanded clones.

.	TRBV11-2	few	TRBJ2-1	CASSLYQGIYNEQFF	TGTGCCAGCAGCTTATACCAGGGGATATACAATGAGCAGTTCTTC
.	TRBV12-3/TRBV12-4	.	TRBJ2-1	CSSSYGGTHYNEQFF	TGTTCCAGCAGTTATGGGGGTACCCACTACAATGAGCAGTTCTTC
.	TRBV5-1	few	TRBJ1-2	CASSTDGGGNDGYTF	TGCGCCAGCAGCACAGATGGGGGAGGGAATGATGGCTACACCTTC
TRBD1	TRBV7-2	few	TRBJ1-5	CASSLAPQGAYQPQHF	TGTGCCAGCAGCTTAGCTCCTCAGGGGGCTTATCAGCCCCAGCATTTT
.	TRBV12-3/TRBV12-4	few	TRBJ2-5	CASSLMRAETQYF	TGTGCCAGCAGTTTAATGCGGGCGGAGACCCAGTACTTC
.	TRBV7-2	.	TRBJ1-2	CASSLITESGYTF	TGTGCCAGCAGCTTAATAACAGAAAGTGGCTACACCTTC
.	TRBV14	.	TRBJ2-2	CASSQIRSTGELYF	TGTGCCAGCAGCCAAATACGTAGTACCGGGGAGCTGTATTTT
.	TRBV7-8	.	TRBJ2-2	CASSYEDSRTGELFF	TGTGCCAGCAGCTACGAGGACAGCCGCACCGGGGAGCTGTTTTTT
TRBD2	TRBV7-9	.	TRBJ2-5	CASSSSRDSGGTQETQYF	TGTGCCAGCAGCTCGTCAAGGGATAGCGGGGGGACTCAAGAGACCCAGTACTTC
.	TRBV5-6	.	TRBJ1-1	CASSLGRSAEAFF	TGTGCCAGCAGCTTGGGTCGGAGCGCTGAAGCTTTCTTT
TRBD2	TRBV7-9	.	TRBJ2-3	CASSPPNGGSTDTQYF	TGTGCCAGCAGCCCACCCAACGGGGGGAGCACAGATACGCAGTATTTT
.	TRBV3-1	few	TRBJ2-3	CASSPPAGTDTQYF	TGTGCCAGCAGCCCCCCAGCCGGCACAGATACGCAGTATTTT
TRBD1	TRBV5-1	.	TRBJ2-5	CASSQTGVAETQYF	TGCGCCAGCAGCCAGACAGGGGTAGCGGAGACCCAGTACTTC
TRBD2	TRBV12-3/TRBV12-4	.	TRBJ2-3	CASSGLAETDTQYF	TGTGCCAGCAGCGGACTAGCGGAGACAGATACGCAGTATTTT
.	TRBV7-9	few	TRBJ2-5	CASSFDRFLQETQYF	TGTGCCAGCAGCTTCGACAGATTCCTCCAAGAGACCCAGTACTTC
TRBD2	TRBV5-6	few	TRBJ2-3	CASSRRLAGGLDTQYF	TGTGCCAGCAGCCGCCGACTAGCGGGGGGCTTAGATACGCAGTATTTT
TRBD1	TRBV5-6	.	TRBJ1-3	CASSPSTGTAHSGNTIYF	TGTGCCAGCAGTCCTTCAACCGGGACAGCTCACTCTGGAAACACCATATATTTT
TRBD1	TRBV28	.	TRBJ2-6	CASTLTGGRGANVLTF	TGTGCCAGCACCTTGACAGGGGGAAGGGGGGCCAACGTCCTGACTTTC
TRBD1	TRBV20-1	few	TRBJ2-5	CSAPDRGETQYF	TGCAGTGCCCCGGACAGGGGAGAGACCCAGTACTTC